These 29 T cell receptor beta chains originate from one sample sequenced in a study of blood T cells in healthy people across ages. A J-beta primer mix and a sample-barcoded 5' primer were used in a second PCR of about 7 to 12 cycles. Each CDR3 protein is one row after TCRdb ran MiXCR on the 5' RACE reads. The sample holds 550,000 to 750,000 distinct CDR3 sequences; roughly 21% are singletons and the top ten take approximately 3.6%. Specimen: blood. The receptors come from a man aged 65-85 years in good health.

This clonotype was found a few times. The conserved phenylalanine or tryptophan is not found at the CDR3 terminus, so this likely reflects a read error. The CDR3 reads CSARETDTQYL. In DNA form, the CDR3 reads TGCAGTGCTAGAGAGACAGATACGCAGTATCTT. The chain is built from TRBV20-1 and TRBJ2-3; no definite D call. The germline CDR1 and CDR2 sequences are DFQATT and SNEGSKA (reference sequence). The ends were cut back, 0 bases at V and 3 bases at J, with 1 base in the middle. CDR3 length equals 11 residues.

The chain uses TRBV12-5 and TRBJ1-1, with no clear D. Per the germline V gene, CDR1 is LGHNT and CDR2 is FRNRAP. V lost 2 bases and J 0 bases, leaving 4 bases between the germline ends. The CDR3 has 13 residues. CDR3 residues: CASGLNLNTEAFF. The CDR3, as DNA: TGTGCTAGTGGTTTGAACTTGAACACTGAAGCTTTCTTT.

This clonotype has just a few counts. This sequence joins TRBV4-1 and TRBJ2-5; 10 bases are a match to TRBD2. V lost 0 bases and J lost 11; bases outside the gene matches: 3. Germline V gene sequence: CDR1 MGHRA, CDR2 YSYEKL. The CDR3 consists of 13 residues. DNA of the CDR3: TGCGCCAGCAGCCAAGACTCAGCGGGGGGGCAGTACTTC. Encoded protein: CASSQDSAGGQYF.

This clonotype came up many times. This rearrangement joins TRBV6-2 or TRBV6-3 to TRBJ2-1; TRBD2 matches 7 bases. Germline V gives CDR1 MNHEY, CDR2 SVGEGT. V was clipped by 2 bases and J by 5 bases; unmatched bases: 3. The CDR3 sequence is 14 residues long. The CDR3 nucleotides read TGTGCCAGCAGTTACCGGGAGGTGAACAATGAGCAGTTCTTC. Translation: CASSYREVNNEQFF.

The chain links TRBV10-3 to TRBJ1-1; perhaps TRBD1 as D (5 bases). The CDR3 extends over 13 amino acids. Trimming took 4 bases from V and 0 from J, leaving 6 bases between them. Per the germline V gene, CDR1 is ENHRY and CDR2 is SYGVKD. CDR3: CAISGQLNTEAFF. DNA for the CDR3: TGTGCCATCAGTGGACAGTTGAACACTGAAGCTTTCTTT.

This chain connects TRBV5-6 to TRBJ2-5; TRBD2 matches at 8 bases. Germline V gene lookup returns CDR1 SGHDT and CDR2 YYEEEE. CDR3 size: 14 residues. J lost 2 bases, V lost 3 bases, and 3 bases had no gene match. The CDR3 region is CASSSAGAQETQYF. Written as DNA, the CDR3 is TGTGCCAGCAGCTCAGCGGGAGCACAAGAGACCCAGTACTTC.

In this sample, this clonotype turned up many times. The V and J genes are TRBV7-2 and TRBJ1-5; maybe TRBD1 (5 bases). Trimming shortened V by 5 bases and J by 3 bases, and 11 bases separated the two germline ends. The V gene's germline CDR1 is SGHTA and CDR2 FQGNSA. The CDR3 has 14 residues. CDR3 region: CASSADRTNQPQHF. CDR3 in DNA: TGTGCCAGCAGCGCCGACAGAACCAATCAGCCCCAGCATTTT.

As regards this clonotype: One end of the junction varies from germline; a read error may be responsible. This chain connects TRBV3-1 to TRBJ2-7; 11 nucleotides align to TRBD2. Germline V gene lookup returns CDR1 LGHDT and CDR2 YNNKEL (reference sequence). The CDR3 spans 16 residues. CDR3 loop: CASSQASGRTYNELFF. CDR3 DNA: TGTGCCAGCAGCCAAGCTAGCGGGAGGACCTACAATGAGCTGTTCTTC.

This clonotype has a count of ten or more. The rearrangement joins TRBV29-1 to TRBJ2-5; TRBD2 matches 8 bases. The last part of the DNA fits TRBJ2-1 better; the J call may be wrong. The germline CDR1 and CDR2 sequences are SQVTM and ANQGSEA. The CDR3 runs to 15 residues. As DNA, the CDR3 is TGCAGCGTTGAAGCGGGTAGCGGGGCAATTTATGAGCAGTTCTTC. This translates into CSVEAGSGAIYEQFF.

In its sample, this clonotype was seen a few times. The chain links TRBV11-2 to TRBJ2-3; perhaps TRBD1 as D (5 bases). V dropped 6 bases and J dropped 3 bases, with 10 bases sitting between them. The length of the CDR3 is 13 residues. The germline CDR1 and CDR2 sequences are SGHAT and FQNNGV. The CDR3 here is CASSGHLTDTQYF. The CDR3 DNA reads as TGTGCCAGCAGTGGACATCTGACAGATACGCAGTATTTT.

The chain has TRBV18 and TRBJ2-3; D is unresolved. CDR1 KGHSH and CDR2 LQKENI come from the germline V gene. This CDR3 region has 12 residues. V was pared by 6 bases and J by 7 bases, with 11 bases between. This chain's CDR3 is CASSDPGYTQYF. CDR3 bases: TGTGCCAGCTCCGACCCGGGTTATACGCAGTATTTT.

Note on this clonotype: The CDR3 does not end in the conserved phenylalanine or tryptophan, so this is likely a read error. CDR3 protein: CSGVRGSGNQETQYS. CDR3 nucleotide sequence: TGCAGTGGGGTCCGAGGTAGCGGAAACCAAGAGACCCAGTACTCC. This rearrangement joins TRBV20-1 to TRBJ2-5; perhaps TRBD2 as D (6 bases). The V and J ends lost 7 bases and 0 bases respectively, with 18 bases between them. Germline V gene data show CDR1 as DFQATT and CDR2 as SNEGSKA (reference sequence). CDR3 size: 15 residues.

The V call is TRBV29-1, the J call TRBJ2-3; no clear D. V was shortened by 8 bases and J by 4 bases, with 16 bases between the two germline ends. The CDR3 length is 13 residues. The germline V gene has CDR1 SQVTM and CDR2 ANQGSEA. DNA for the CDR3: TGCAGCAGTGGGGTCGGGTCCGCAGATACGCAGTATTTT. This gives the protein CSSGVGSADTQYF.

A few counts support this clonotype. This rearrangement joins TRBV7-9 to TRBJ1-4; D unclear. Trimming pared 5 bases from V and 10 bases from J, leaving 11 bases between. Germline CDR1 is SEHNR and CDR2 is FQNEAQ (reference sequence). This CDR3 comprises 12 residues. The CDR3 DNA follows: TGTGCCAGCAGCCCAGCCCTGGGAAAACTGTTTTTT. It translates to CASSPALGKLFF.

The table lists this clonotype with a few counts. Mismatch with germline at one junction end may stem from a read error. The chain carries TRBV18 and TRBJ1-4, with a tentative D call TRBD1 (5 bases). The germline CDR1 and CDR2 sequences are KGHSH and LQKENI. The CDR3 covers 13 residues. For the CDR3, the DNA is TGTGCCGGCTCACCAGGGAAGGGAGAAAAACTGTTTTTT. This encodes CAGSPGKGEKLFF.

The rearrangement links TRBV10-3 to TRBJ2-3; D is perhaps TRBD2 (6 bases). CDR3 length: 14 residues. Trimming left V 8 bases short and J 2 bases short, with 14 bases between. Germline V CDR1 and CDR2: ENHRY, SYGVKD. This CDR3 is CAIGPGGDTDTQYF. The DNA for the CDR3 is TGTGCCATCGGCCCCGGAGGGGACACAGATACGCAGTATTTT.

The chain is built from TRBV20-1 and TRBJ2-3, with D possibly being TRBD2 (6 bases). The CDR3 length is 17 residues. V was pared by 3 bases and J by 2 bases, with 21 bases between. From germline, CDR1 is DFQATT and CDR2 SNEGSKA (reference sequence). For the CDR3, the DNA is TGCAGTGCTAGCCCTTACTGGGGAGGAGATGACACAGATACGCAGTATTTT. Amino acid sequence: CSASPYWGGDDTDTQYF.

This chain joins TRBV5-6 and TRBJ2-5; no clear D gene. Germline CDR1 reads SGHDT; CDR2 reads YYEEEE. The CDR3 loop spans 14 amino acids. V was clipped by 1 base and J by 8 bases, with 15 bases between them. This CDR3 is CASSLRAGSGTQYF. The CDR3 DNA follows: TGTGCCAGCAGCTTGCGAGCTGGGTCAGGCACCCAGTACTTC. Filled out from reference TRBV5-6 and TRBJ2-5, the complete variable domain reads DAGVTQSPTHLIKTRGQQVTLRCSPKSGHDTVSWYQQALGQGPQFIFQYYEEEERQRGNFPDRFSGHQFPNYSSELNVNALLLGDSALYLCASSLRAGSGTQYFGPGTRLLVL.

This clonotype is a singleton in its sample. V gene TRBV5-5 combines with J gene TRBJ2-5; TRBD1 might be the D (5 bases). V was trimmed by 4 bases and J by 5 bases, leaving 18 bases between them. Germline CDR1 reads SGHKS; CDR2 reads YYEKEE (reference sequence). This CDR3 is built from 15 residues. The CDR3: CASSTTVFKGETQYF. CDR3 sequence (DNA): TGTGCCAGCAGCACGACAGTATTCAAGGGGGAGACCCAGTACTTC.

This clonotype was recorded a few times. The chain joins TRBV9 to TRBJ1-1, with 8 bases that match TRBD1. CDR1 and CDR2 from the germline V gene are SGDLS and YYNGEE. This CDR3 comprises 14 residues. V was pared by 3 bases and J by 4 bases, with 5 bases of the junction left unmatched. The CDR3 is CASSETGGGTEAFF. CDR3 coding DNA: TGTGCCAGCAGCGAAACAGGGGGGGGCACTGAAGCTTTCTTT.

A note on this clonotype: A read error is possible here, since a much larger clone lies one base away. J is TRBJ2-1 and V is TRBV27; perhaps D is TRBD1 or TRBD2 (6 bases each). The CDR3 extends over 15 amino acids. Germline CDR1 and CDR2: MNHEY and SMNVEV (reference sequence). CDR3 protein: CARSLGGSSKYEQFF. The CDR3 DNA reads TGTGCCCGCAGTTTAGGGGGGAGTAGTAAGTATGAGCAGTTCTTC.

This chain connects TRBV27 to TRBJ2-2; 9 bases agree with TRBD2. This CDR3 contains 15 residues. Trimming at V came to 6 bases and at J to 8 bases, leaving 10 bases not matched to a gene. The germline gives CDR1 MNHEY, CDR2 SMNVEV (reference sequence). The CDR3 DNA reads as TGTGCCAGCAGAACTATTAGCGGGAGTTCTGGGGAGCTGTTTTTT. Translation: CASRTISGSSGELFF.

The table lists this clonotype with a few counts. The chain carries TRBV20-1 and TRBJ1-5, with 7 bases that match TRBD1. The CDR3 consists of 16 residues. V shed 1 base, J shed 2 bases, and the junction held 8 bases outside the gene matches. Per germline, CDR1 DFQATT and CDR2 SNEGSKA (reference sequence). The CDR3: CSARGGGRGGNQPQHF. CDR3 sequence (DNA): TGCAGTGCTAGAGGTGGGGGCAGGGGGGGCAATCAGCCCCAGCATTTT.

J is TRBJ2-1 and V is TRBV5-1; 11 bases agree with TRBD2. The CDR3 is made up of 16 amino acids. With V trimmed by 2 bases and J by 6 bases, 7 bases remained unmatched. Germline CDR1 and CDR2: SGHRS and YFSETQ. In DNA form, the CDR3 reads TGCGCCAGCAGCTTCATTCTAGCGGGAGGAGTCAATGAGCAGTTCTTC. Residues: CASSFILAGGVNEQFF.

The chain combines TRBV4-1 with TRBJ2-2; D not resolved. Trimming stripped 4 bases from V and 8 bases from J, with 8 bases between. The CDR3 sequence is 12 residues long. CDR1 MGHRA and CDR2 YSYEKL come from the germline V gene. The CDR3 region has the DNA TGCGCCAGCAGCCCACCCTTAGGGGAGCTGTTTTTT. Translation: CASSPPLGELFF.

The chain is built from TRBV5-1 and TRBJ2-7; D not certain. CDR3 length equals 13 residues. V was cut by 5 bases and J by 3 bases, with 12 bases left in between. Per the germline V gene, CDR1 is SGHRS and CDR2 is YFSETQ. The CDR3 region has the DNA TGCGCCAGCAGTTCTGCCCCTGGCTACGAGCAGTACTTC. Protein product: CASSSAPGYEQYF.

The genes are TRBV9 and TRBJ2-1; TRBD1 matches at 9 bases. The CDR3 has 16 residues. The ends lost 4 bases at V and 8 bases at J; junction bases unmatched: 13. Germline CDR1 SGDLS, CDR2 YYNGEE. CDR3 DNA: TGTGCCAGCAGCCCCTTAAAGTCCGGGACAGGGTATGAGCAGTTCTTC. This gives the protein CASSPLKSGTGYEQFF.

V and J are TRBV9 and TRBJ2-3, with D perhaps TRBD1 or TRBD2 (5 bases each). With 3 bases removed from V and 5 bases from J, the gap between germline ends came to 7 bases. Germline CDR1 SGDLS, CDR2 YYNGEE. This CDR3 is built from 12 residues. The CDR3 DNA sequence: TGTGCCAGCAGCGGAGGGGAAGATACGCAGTATTTT. Its translation: CASSGGEDTQYF.

The chain joins TRBV20-1 to TRBJ2-3, with D hard to call. This CDR3 is built from 14 residues. Germline values: CDR1 DFQATT, CDR2 SNEGSKA (reference sequence). Trimming took off 3 bases at V and 1 base at J, with 11 bases between the two ends. The CDR3 DNA follows: TGCAGTGCTAGGACGACCCATGGCACAGATACGCAGTATTTT. It encodes CSARTTHGTDTQYF.